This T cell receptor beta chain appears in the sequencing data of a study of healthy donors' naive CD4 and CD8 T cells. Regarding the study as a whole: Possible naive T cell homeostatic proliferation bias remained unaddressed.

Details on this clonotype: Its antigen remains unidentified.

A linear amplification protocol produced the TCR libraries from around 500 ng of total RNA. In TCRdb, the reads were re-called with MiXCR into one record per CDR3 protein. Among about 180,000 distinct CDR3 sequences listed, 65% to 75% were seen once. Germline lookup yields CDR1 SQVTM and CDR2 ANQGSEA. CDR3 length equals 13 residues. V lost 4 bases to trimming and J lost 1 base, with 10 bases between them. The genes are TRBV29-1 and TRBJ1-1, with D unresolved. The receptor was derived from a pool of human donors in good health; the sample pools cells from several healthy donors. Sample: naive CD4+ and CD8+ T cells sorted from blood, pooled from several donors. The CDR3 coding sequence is TGCAGCGTTGGGAGGACGGCGAACACTGAAGCTTTCTTT. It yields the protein CSVGRTANTEAFF. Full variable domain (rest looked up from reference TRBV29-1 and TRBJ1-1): SAVISQKPSRDICQRGTSLTIQCQVDSQVTMMFWYRQQPGQSLTLIATANQGSEATYESGFVIDKFPISRPNLTFSTLTVSNMSPEDSSIYLCSVGRTANTEAFFGQGTRLTVV.